This entry describes one T cell receptor beta chain. As yet, its antigen is unknown. This sample stems from a study of cytomegalovirus exposure and HLA in healthy donors. PCR primers comprised 60 Vbeta and 13 Jbeta primers. Produced via immunoSEQ multiplex PCR; TCRdb's table is partial and in-frame only. The sample includes 130,000 or so clones, approximately 69% of them seen just once. The CDR3 length is 17 residues. Germline loops: CDR1 SGHRS, CDR2 YFSETQ. The V and J ends lost 0 bases and 4 bases, in that order; junction bases with no gene match: 12. Whole-study findings and limits: Within a later analysis, the majority of CMV-associated TCR beta chains appeared HLA-restricted. Across HLA loci, a later analysis found differing TCR association rates, with DRB1 most and HLA-C fewest.

The chain links TRBV5-1 to TRBJ2-5; 7 bases are a match to TRBD1. This TCR was recovered from a man aged 40-49 years in good health and CMV-seropositive. Sequencing used PBMCs. DNA for the CDR3: TGCGCCAGCAGCTTGGCCGTCGCACAGGGGTCGAGAGAGACCCAGTACTTC. It specifies CASSLAVAQGSRETQYF.